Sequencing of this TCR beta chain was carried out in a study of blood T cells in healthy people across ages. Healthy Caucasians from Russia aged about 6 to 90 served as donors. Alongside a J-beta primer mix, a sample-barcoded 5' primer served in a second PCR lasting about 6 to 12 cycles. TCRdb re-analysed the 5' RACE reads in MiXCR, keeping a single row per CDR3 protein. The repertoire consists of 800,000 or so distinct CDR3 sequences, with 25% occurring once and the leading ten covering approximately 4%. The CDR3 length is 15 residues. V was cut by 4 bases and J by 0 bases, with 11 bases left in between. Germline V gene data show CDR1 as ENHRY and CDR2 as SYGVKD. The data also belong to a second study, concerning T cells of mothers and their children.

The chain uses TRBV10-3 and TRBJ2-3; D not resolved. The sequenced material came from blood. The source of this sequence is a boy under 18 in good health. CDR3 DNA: TGTGCCATCAGTGTGGGCCAGTATAGCACAGATACGCAGTATTTT. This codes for CAISVGQYSTDTQYF.